A selection of T cell receptor beta chains follows, all from one sample in a study of regulatory T cells in long-lasting Graves disease. TCRdb used MiXCR to reprocess the multiplex PCR reads, holding one entry per CDR3 protein. The sample has 390,000 or so distinct CDR3 sequences; more than 20% are singletons. The specimen comprised peripheral blood mononuclear cells (PBMCs), sampled when the disease was refractory, from a patient treated with antithyroid drugs. The receptors originated from a woman aged 40 to 50 with Graves disease. Both conserved end residues are part of each CDR3. D genes are given only for firm matches. Only some rows state a clone size, as once, few, many or a class for expanded clones.

TRBV28	TRBD2	TRBJ2-5	many	CASTVTPRKLAGWGETQYF	TGTGCCAGCACCGTTACCCCCCGGAAACTAGCGGGATGGGGAGAGACCCAGTACTTC
TRBV28	.	TRBJ1-5	many	CASSGKSVGAQPQHF	TGTGCCAGCAGTGGTAAGTCAGTGGGAGCTCAGCCCCAGCATTTT
TRBV27	.	TRBJ1-1	many	CASRNRRSAFF	TGTGCCAGCAGGAACCGGAGATCGGCTTTCTTT
TRBV7-3	.	TRBJ2-7	few	CASSDGASEQYF	TGTGCCAGCAGCGACGGGGCCAGCGAGCAGTACTTC
TRBV6-1	.	TRBJ1-5	few	CASRGPHQPQHF	TGTGCCAGCAGAGGGCCGCATCAGCCCCAGCATTTT
TRBV15	TRBD2	TRBJ2-2	.	CATSRDSGRRERIGELFF	TGTGCCACCAGCAGAGATTCGGGGAGGCGGGAGAGGATCGGGGAGCTGTTTTTT
TRBV19	.	TRBJ1-1	.	CASRMQGMTEAFF	TGTGCCAGTAGAATGCAAGGGATGACTGAAGCTTTCTTT
TRBV7-9	.	TRBJ1-4	.	CASSLAGSSNEKLFF	TGTGCCAGCAGCTTAGCCGGGAGTTCTAATGAAAAACTGTTTTTT
TRBV29-1	.	TRBJ2-2	few	CSVNYRAAGELFF	TGCAGCGTCAACTACAGGGCCGCCGGGGAGCTGTTTTTT
TRBV28	TRBD1	TRBJ2-5	few	CAGSNTGGSGETQYF	TGTGCCGGCAGCAATACAGGGGGCAGCGGAGAGACCCAGTACTTC
TRBV19	.	TRBJ1-4	many	CASSPRSEKLFF	TGTGCCAGTAGTCCCCGGAGTGAAAAACTGTTTTTT
TRBV28	.	TRBJ1-1	many	CASSPPGRTEAFF	TGTGCCAGCAGTCCCCCCGGGCGTACTGAAGCTTTCTTT
TRBV28	.	TRBJ2-2	.	CASSPQNTGSTGELFF	TGTGCCAGCTCACCACAAAACACAGGGAGCACCGGGGAGCTGTTTTTT
TRBV2	.	TRBJ2-5	many	CASKIGERTQYF	TGTGCCAGCAAAATCGGGGAACGGACCCAGTACTTC
TRBV20-1	TRBD2	TRBJ2-5	.	CSARESPSGRETQYF	TGCAGTGCTAGAGAGTCTCCAAGCGGGAGGGAGACCCAGTACTTC
TRBV24-1	.	TRBJ1-5	.	CATSDVGQSNQPQHF	TGTGCCACCAGTGATGTCGGACAGAGCAATCAGCCCCAGCATTTT
TRBV12-3/TRBV12-4	.	TRBJ2-7	few	CASSLGFPGTYEQYF	TGTGCCAGCAGTTTAGGGTTTCCTGGGACCTACGAGCAGTACTTC
TRBV27	TRBD2	TRBJ2-1	many	CASSPLTSGRANNEQFF	TGTGCCAGCAGTCCCCTGACTAGCGGGAGGGCCAACAATGAGCAGTTCTTC
TRBV10-1	TRBD2	TRBJ2-7	few	CASSTSGRSYEQYF	TGCGCCAGCAGTACTAGCGGCCGCTCCTACGAGCAGTACTTC
TRBV6-1	TRBD2	TRBJ2-1	.	CASSRASGYNEQFF	TGTGCCAGCAGTCGGGCTAGCGGATACAATGAGCAGTTCTTC
TRBV9	.	TRBJ2-2	few	CASSVEVTGSTGELFF	TGTGCCAGCAGCGTAGAGGTTACAGGGAGCACCGGGGAGCTGTTTTTT
TRBV5-1	TRBD2	TRBJ2-5	.	CASSSGLGLETQYF	TGCGCCAGCAGCTCGGGACTAGGTCTGGAGACCCAGTACTTC
TRBV5-6	.	TRBJ2-6	many	CASSLIFSGANVLTF	TGTGCCAGCAGCTTGATCTTCTCTGGGGCCAACGTCCTGACTTTC
TRBV5-1	.	TRBJ2-1	.	CASSLAEGREQFF	TGCGCCAGCAGCTTGGCCGAGGGACGGGAGCAGTTCTTC
TRBV19	.	TRBJ2-4	.	CASSIGAVYIQYF	TGTGCCAGTAGTATAGGCGCCGTTTACATTCAGTACTTC
TRBV7-8	.	TRBJ1-5	many	CASSLGQPWSLGKPQHF	TGTGCCAGCAGCTTAGGGCAACCCTGGTCGCTAGGGAAGCCCCAGCATTTT
TRBV5-1	TRBD1	TRBJ1-1	few	CASSPGGTGSAGEAFF	TGCGCCAGCAGCCCCGGCGGGACAGGCTCAGCGGGTGAAGCTTTCTTT
TRBV28	.	TRBJ2-1	.	CASTLGSSYNEQFF	TGTGCCAGCACCTTGGGGAGCTCCTACAATGAGCAGTTCTTC
TRBV7-2	.	TRBJ2-2	few	CASRLDSNTGELFF	TGTGCCAGCAGACTGGACAGCAACACCGGGGAGCTGTTTTTT
TRBV2	.	TRBJ1-1	many	CASSETRAGAAFF	TGTGCCAGCAGTGAAACCAGAGCAGGGGCAGCTTTCTTT
TRBV5-1	TRBD1	TRBJ1-6	few	CASRGTANSPLHF	TGCGCCAGCCGCGGGACAGCAAATTCACCCCTCCACTTT
TRBV9	TRBD2	TRBJ2-7	few	CASSPGGTSSYEQYF	TGTGCCAGCAGCCCCGGGGGGACTAGCTCCTACGAGCAGTACTTC
TRBV6-5	.	TRBJ1-4	.	CASSYLGAQSEKLFF	TGTGCCAGCAGTTACTTGGGTGCTCAAAGTGAAAAACTGTTTTTT
TRBV5-1	TRBD1	TRBJ2-2	few	CASSASGQGIGGELFF	TGCGCCAGCAGCGCCTCGGGACAGGGGATCGGCGGGGAGCTGTTTTTT
TRBV20-1	.	TRBJ2-7	many	CSAPDYSYEQYF	TGCAGTGCACCGGACTACTCCTACGAGCAGTACTTC
TRBV20-1	.	TRBJ2-7	.	CSALIPPVWSEQYF	TGCAGTGCTCTCATACCCCCCGTTTGGAGCGAGCAGTACTTC
TRBV5-1	.	TRBJ2-7	.	CASSLGVAVTYEQYF	TGCGCCAGCAGCTTGGGGGTAGCGGTTACCTACGAGCAGTACTTC
TRBV12-3/TRBV12-4	TRBD1	TRBJ1-2	.	CASSPNRGHNGYTF	TGTGCCAGCAGCCCAAACAGGGGGCACAATGGCTACACCTTC
TRBV11-2	.	TRBJ2-7	many	CASSLDAQGIHEQYF	TGTGCCAGCAGCTTAGATGCGCAGGGCATCCACGAGCAGTACTTC
TRBV24-1	TRBD1	TRBJ1-3	.	CATSAGRTGGSGNTIYF	TGTGCCACCAGTGCCGGTCGGACAGGGGGCTCTGGAAACACCATATATTTT
TRBV24-1	TRBD1	TRBJ2-2	many	CATSDWTGKTTGELFF	TGTGCCACCAGTGATTGGACAGGGAAAACCACCGGGGAGCTGTTTTTT
TRBV5-6	.	TRBJ1-1	.	CASSLVWRGDTEAFF	TGTGCCAGCAGCTTGGTATGGAGGGGGGACACTGAAGCTTTCTTT
TRBV6-2/TRBV6-3	TRBD2	TRBJ2-7	.	CASSYSRTSGSYEQYF	TGTGCCAGCAGTTACTCCCGGACTAGCGGCTCCTACGAGCAGTACTTC
TRBV9	.	TRBJ1-3	few	CASSVASAGNTIYF	TGTGCCAGCAGCGTAGCTTCCGCCGGGAACACCATATATTTT
TRBV28	TRBD2	TRBJ2-1	.	CASSPRLANEQFF	TGTGCCAGCAGCCCTAGACTAGCGAATGAGCAGTTCTTC
TRBV2	TRBD1	TRBJ2-7	many	CASTDVGQDLRSYEQYF	TGTGCCAGCACCGACGTAGGACAGGACCTTCGATCCTACGAGCAGTACTTC
TRBV5-5	TRBD2	TRBJ2-2	few	CASSAWGGTGELFF	TGTGCCAGCAGCGCGTGGGGGGGAACCGGGGAGCTGTTTTTT
TRBV11-2	.	TRBJ2-2	.	CAGSLDTGELFF	TGTGCCGGCAGCTTAGACACCGGGGAGCTGTTTTTT
TRBV12-3/TRBV12-4	.	TRBJ2-7	few	CASSPQDINYEQYF	TGTGCCAGCAGTCCACAGGATATCAACTACGAGCAGTACTTC
TRBV6-5	TRBD2	TRBJ2-2	.	CASSYGKLAGNTGELFF	TGTGCCAGCAGTTACGGAAAACTAGCGGGGAACACCGGGGAGCTGTTTTTT
TRBV27	.	TRBJ2-1	.	CASSPLGGFF	TGTGCCAGCAGCCCCCTCGGTGGGTTCTTC
TRBV6-1	.	TRBJ2-5	few	CASSMGVLSGTQYF	TGTGCCAGCAGTATGGGGGTCCTCAGTGGGACCCAGTACTTC
TRBV7-2	.	TRBJ1-1	few	CASSRDRPFNTEAFF	TGTGCCAGCAGCCGAGACAGGCCCTTCAACACTGAAGCTTTCTTT